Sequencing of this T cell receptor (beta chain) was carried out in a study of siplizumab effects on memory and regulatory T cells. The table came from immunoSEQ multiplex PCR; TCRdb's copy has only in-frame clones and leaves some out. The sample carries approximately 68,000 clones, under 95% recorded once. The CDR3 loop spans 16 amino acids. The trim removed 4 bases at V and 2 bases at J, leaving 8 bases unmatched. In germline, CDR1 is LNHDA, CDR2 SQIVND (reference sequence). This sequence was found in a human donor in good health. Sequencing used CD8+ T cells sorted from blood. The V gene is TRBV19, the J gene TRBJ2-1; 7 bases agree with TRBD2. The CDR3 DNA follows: TGTGCCAGTAGTAGGGGGGGGAACAGTGCCTACAATGAGCAGTTCTTC. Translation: CASSRGGNSAYNEQFF.